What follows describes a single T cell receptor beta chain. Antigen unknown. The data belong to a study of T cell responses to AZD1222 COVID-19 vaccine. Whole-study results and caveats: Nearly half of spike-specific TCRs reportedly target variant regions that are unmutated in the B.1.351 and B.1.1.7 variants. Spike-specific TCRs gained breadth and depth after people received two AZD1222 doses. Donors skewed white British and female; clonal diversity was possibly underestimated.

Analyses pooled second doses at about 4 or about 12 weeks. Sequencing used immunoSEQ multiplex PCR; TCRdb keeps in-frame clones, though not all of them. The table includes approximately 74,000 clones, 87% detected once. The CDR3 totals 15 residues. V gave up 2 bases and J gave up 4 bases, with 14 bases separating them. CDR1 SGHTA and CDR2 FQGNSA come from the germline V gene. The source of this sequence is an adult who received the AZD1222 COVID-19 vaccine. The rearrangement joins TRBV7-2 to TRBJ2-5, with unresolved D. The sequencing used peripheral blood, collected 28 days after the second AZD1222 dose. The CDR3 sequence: CASSLFFGVIETQYF. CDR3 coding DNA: TGTGCCAGCAGCTTATTTTTCGGCGTAATAGAGACCCAGTACTTC.